These 20 T cell receptor beta chains were sequenced from one sample in a study of blood T cell repertoires in COVID-19. Profiling relied on immunoSEQ multiplex PCR, and the TCRdb table lists in-frame clones only, not all of them. The data contain some 280,000 clones, more than 80% of them singletons. Input material: peripheral blood. These receptors came from a woman between 25 and 40 years old with active or convalescent COVID-19.

The J gene is TRBJ1-2, the V gene TRBV6-5; TRBD1 matches 9 bases. The J segment lost 0 bases and the V segment lost 5 bases, leaving 4 bases of the junction unmatched. Germline V gene data show CDR1 as MNHEY and CDR2 as SVGAGI. The CDR3 has 15 amino acids. The CDR3 DNA follows: TGTGCCAGCAGTCTGGACAGGGGTTCTAACTATGGCTACACCTTC. Translation: CASSLDRGSNYGYTF.

J is TRBJ2-5 and V is TRBV5-1; 10 bases fit TRBD2. Unmatched junction bases numbered 6, after V lost 2 bases and J lost 2 bases. Germline V gives CDR1 SGHRS, CDR2 YFSETQ. This CDR3 spans 16 amino acids. CDR3 in DNA: TGCGCCAGCAGCTTCTCTAGCGGGGGCCTTCAAGAGACCCAGTACTTC. Amino acids: CASSFSSGGLQETQYF.

V and J are TRBV7-9 and TRBJ2-7; D gene uncertain. The CDR3 runs to 13 residues. Germline V gene sequence: CDR1 SEHNR, CDR2 FQNEAQ (reference sequence). V was cut by 2 bases and J by 3 bases, with 8 bases left in between. The CDR3 nucleotides are TGTGCCAGCAGCTTAAACCAGAACTACGAGCAGTACTTC. Its protein product is CASSLNQNYEQYF.

A few counts support this clone. The chain joins TRBV13 to TRBJ1-5; D is uncertain. CDR1 PRHDT and CDR2 FYEKMQ come from the germline V gene (reference sequence). CDR3 length: 13 amino acids. Trimming took off 5 bases at V and 6 bases at J, with 11 bases between the two ends. The CDR3 DNA sequence: TGTGCCAGCAGCCCTGGACTCGGTCAGCCCCAGCATTTT. It translates to CASSPGLGQPQHF.

The rearrangement links TRBV10-1 to TRBJ2-2; D is unresolved. Germline lookup yields CDR1 WNHNN and CDR2 SYGVQD (reference sequence). The CDR3 consists of 12 residues. Trimming pared 5 bases from V and 5 bases from J, leaving 6 bases between. For the CDR3, the DNA is TGCGCCAGCAGTCTACCGACCGGGGAGCTGTTTTTT. It encodes CASSLPTGELFF.

The chain is built from TRBV2 and TRBJ2-5; TRBD2 aligns across 8 bases. V lost 2 bases and J lost 2; bases outside the gene matches: 7. The germline V gene has CDR1 SNHLY and CDR2 FYNNEI. CDR3 length: 16 amino acids. The CDR3 protein is CASSEWTGGRQETQYF. CDR3 sequence (DNA): TGTGCCAGCAGTGAATGGACGGGGGGGCGGCAAGAGACCCAGTACTTC.

The V gene is TRBV4-2, the J gene TRBJ2-3; TRBD2 might be the D (7 bases). V was cut by 0 bases and J by 9 bases, with 22 bases left in between. The germline CDR1 and CDR2 sequences are LGHNA and YNFKEQ. The CDR3 sequence is 17 residues long. CDR3 sequence reads: CASSQDRGGGRGGTQYF. The CDR3 nucleotides read TGTGCCAGCAGCCAAGATCGAGGGGGGGGGCGCGGTGGCACGCAGTATTTT.

The chain is built from TRBV4-2 and TRBJ1-4; D uncertain. Per germline, CDR1 LGHNA and CDR2 YNFKEQ. The CDR3 totals 17 residues. Trimming left V 2 bases short and J 3 bases short, with 16 bases between. The DNA for the CDR3 is TGTGCCAGCAGCCAAACCGAGATGGCGGGAGCTAATGAAAAACTGTTTTTT. Encoded protein: CASSQTEMAGANEKLFF.

The V gene is TRBV7-9, the J gene TRBJ2-7; TRBD1 is a possible D gene (5 bases). V dropped 10 bases and J dropped 2 bases, with 15 bases sitting between them. Germline V gene data show CDR1 as SEHNR and CDR2 as FQNEAQ (reference sequence). This CDR3 is 13 amino acids long. CDR3 in DNA: TGTGCCATCAGTGTGGGGCTACCCTACGAGCAGTACTTC. It yields the protein CAISVGLPYEQYF.

The chain has TRBV7-2 and TRBJ2-7, with 9 bases fitting TRBD2. In germline, CDR1 is SGHTA, CDR2 FQGNSA. The CDR3 is 16 amino acids. The V gene end was trimmed by 2 bases and the J gene end by 0 bases; junction bases not matched to a gene: 5. In DNA, the CDR3 is TGTGCCAGCAGCTTACGCGGGGGGGGGAGCTCCTACGAGCAGTACTTC. Its protein product is CASSLRGGGSSYEQYF.

This chain joins TRBV6-5 and TRBJ1-1; maybe TRBD1 (6 bases). The V and J ends lost 7 bases and 1 base respectively, with 10 bases between them. The length of the CDR3 is 13 residues. Germline CDR1 MNHEY, CDR2 SVGAGI. The CDR3 here is CASIGQTNTEAFF. The CDR3 DNA is TGTGCCAGCATAGGACAGACGAACACTGAAGCTTTCTTT.

The V gene is TRBV5-1, the J gene TRBJ1-5; D possibly corresponds to TRBD1 (5 bases). Germline CDR1 reads SGHRS; CDR2 reads YFSETQ. Trimming cost V 1 base and J 6 bases, with 11 bases left between them. This CDR3 spans 14 amino acids. CDR3 nucleotides: TGCGCCAGCAGCTTGTCCTCAAGGGGTCAGCCCCAGCATTTT. It translates to CASSLSSRGQPQHF. Full variable domain (missing parts from reference TRBV5-1 and TRBJ1-5): KAGVTQTPRYLIKTRGQQVTLSCSPISGHRSVSWYQQTPGQGLQFLFEYFSETQRNKGNFPGRFSGRQFSNSRSEMNVSTLELGDSALYLCASSLSSRGQPQHFGDGTRLSIL.

The J gene is TRBJ2-3, the V gene TRBV28; D might be TRBD1 (6 bases). CDR3 length equals 15 residues. Germline lookup yields CDR1 MDHEN and CDR2 SYDVKM. V was pared by 2 bases and J by 6 bases, with 15 bases between. Here the CDR3 DNA reads TGTGCCAGCAGTTTAGGGGGCCGAAGTTTGGATACGCAGTATTTT. It translates to CASSLGGRSLDTQYF. Variable domain in full (rest from reference TRBV28 and TRBJ2-3): DVKVTQSSRYLVKRTGEKVFLECVQDMDHENMFWYRQDPGLGLRLIYFSYDVKMKEKGDIPEGYSVSREKKERFSLILESASTNQTSMYLCASSLGGRSLDTQYFGPGTRLTVL.

This chain links TRBV6-6 with TRBJ2-7, with D perhaps TRBD2 (7 bases). There are 16 residues in the CDR3. The V gene lost 2 bases and the J gene lost 2 bases, with 16 bases spanning the gap. Germline lookup yields CDR1 MNHNY and CDR2 SVGAGI (reference sequence). CDR3 amino acids: CASSYPWAGATYEQYF. CDR3 bases: TGTGCCAGCAGTTACCCGTGGGCGGGGGCCACCTACGAGCAGTACTTC.

V and J are TRBV14 and TRBJ1-3; no definite D call. V was cut by 2 bases and J by 4 bases, with 15 bases left in between. Germline V gives CDR1 SGHDN, CDR2 FVKESK. The CDR3 consists of 16 residues. The CDR3 sequence: CASSQSRGKRGNTIYF. In nucleotides, the CDR3 is TGTGCCAGCAGCCAATCCAGAGGGAAAAGGGGAAACACCATATATTTT. The full variable domain, completed using reference TRBV14 and TRBJ1-3, is EAGVTQFPSHSVIEKGQTVTLRCDPISGHDNLYWYRRVMGKEIKFLLHFVKESKQDESGMPNNRFLAERTGGTYSTLKVQPAELEDSGVYFCASSQSRGKRGNTIYFGEGSWLTVV.

The chain uses TRBV7-9 and TRBJ1-5; a weak D match, TRBD1 (6 bases). Looked up from germline, CDR1 is SEHNR and CDR2 is FQNEAQ (reference sequence). This CDR3 is built from 13 residues. The germline V and J ends were trimmed by 5 bases and 7 bases, with 12 bases remaining between them. CDR3 amino acids: CASSPNREQPQHF. CDR3 in DNA: TGTGCCAGCAGCCCCAACAGGGAGCAGCCCCAGCATTTT.

The rearrangement links TRBV3-1 (or the pseudogene TRBV3-2) to TRBJ1-1, with a tentative D call TRBD1 (6 bases). Germline assignment: CDR1 LGHDT and CDR2 YNNKEL (reference sequence). This CDR3 is built from 15 residues. The V gene lost 2 bases and the J gene lost 0 bases, with 10 bases spanning the gap. CDR3 sequence (DNA): TGTGCCAGCAGCCAAAGGGGGATTATGAACACTGAAGCTTTCTTT. Amino acid sequence: CASSQRGIMNTEAFF.

V is TRBV7-9 and J is TRBJ1-1, with TRBD1 matching over 8 bases. Germline loops: CDR1 SEHNR, CDR2 FQNEAQ (reference sequence). CDR3 length equals 16 residues. J lost 0 bases, V lost 4 bases, and 7 bases had no gene match. CDR3 sequence (DNA): TGTGCCAGCAGCTCAGGCCGGACAGGGTTGAACACTGAAGCTTTCTTT. This codes for CASSSGRTGLNTEAFF. The whole variable domain, filled in from reference TRBV7-9 and TRBJ1-1, reads DTGVSQNPRHKITKRGQNVTFRCDPISEHNRLYWYRQTLGQGPEFLTYFQNEAQLEKSRLLSDRFSAERPKGSFSTLEIQRTEQGDSAMYLCASSSGRTGLNTEAFFGQGTRLTVV.

The chain is built from TRBV28 and TRBJ1-1; D unresolved. Germline V gene sequence: CDR1 MDHEN, CDR2 SYDVKM. The CDR3 is made up of 14 amino acids. With 5 bases removed from V and 1 base from J, the gap between germline ends came to 11 bases. CDR3 in DNA: TGTGCCAGCAGTCCCTCTGCGTGGAACACTGAAGCTTTCTTT. Translated: CASSPSAWNTEAFF.

Note on this clone: Distinct nucleotide sequences in the sample also encode this CDR3. This chain uses TRBV28 with TRBJ1-2; 7 bases line up with TRBD1. V lost 3 bases, J lost 5 bases, and 0 bases stayed unmatched. Germline V gene lookup returns CDR1 MDHEN and CDR2 SYDVKM. The CDR3 is 12 amino acids. CDR3 loop: CASSLGQYGYTF. DNA for the CDR3: TGTGCCAGCAGTTTGGGACAGTATGGCTACACCTTC.